The present T cell receptor beta chain was sequenced within a study of T cells after yellow fever vaccination. Regarding the study as a whole: A weaker but faster secondary response was observed, peaking on day 5 versus 15. Repertoires sorted by FACS could include abundant clonotypes that are contaminants from the bulk population. Only a small proportion of the clonotypes turned up in both the CD4 and the CD8 compartments, likely arising from convergent recombination. Most primary-vaccination clones recurred post-booster (roughly 96% CD4, about 87% CD8).

This clonotype was observed a handful of times. Its antigen is still unknown. In germline, CDR1 is SGHRS, CDR2 YFSETQ. The CDR3 is made up of 16 amino acids. Trimming took 2 bases from V and 5 from J; bases not matched to a gene: 10. Via MiXCR, TCRdb re-called the 5' RACE reads, giving one row per CDR3 protein. The sample lists 280,000 or so distinct CDR3 sequences; approximately 8% were seen once. This rearrangement joins TRBV5-1 to TRBJ2-3, with TRBD2 identical over 8 bases. Sequences were derived from CD4+ T cells sorted from PBMCs, sampled 5 days after the yellow fever booster vaccination. The origin of this receptor is a man younger than 35 who received the YFV17D yellow fever vaccine. The CDR3 spells CASSLERGGLRDTQYF. The CDR3 nucleotides read TGCGCCAGCAGCTTAGAACGGGGGGGCCTGAGAGATACGCAGTATTTT.